A selection of T cell receptor beta chains follows, all from one sample in a study of cytomegalovirus exposure and HLA in healthy donors. Here immunoSEQ multiplex PCR was the method, and the copy in TCRdb shows in-frame clones only, minus some. The sample carries roughly 180,000 clones, 60% to 80% recorded once. Input material: PBMCs. Every receptor here comes from a man aged 45-65 years in good health and CMV-seropositive. Both conserved end residues are part of each CDR3. Each record gives: clone size, J gene, V gene, D gene, CDR3 DNA, CDR3 protein. The D gene is left open where the match is weak. Some rows have no size entry. The others give once, few or many, or a class for an expanded clone.

>few|TRBJ2-2|TRBV5-4|TRBD2
TGTGCCAGCAGCCCCAGCGGCCTAGCGGGGGGTGACGGGGAGCTGTTTTTT
CASSPSGLAGGDGELFF
>NA|TRBJ1-5|TRBV28|NA
TGTGCCAGCAGTTTGGGGGGGGATCAGCCCCAGCATTTT
CASSLGGDQPQHF
>NA|TRBJ2-7|TRBV15|TRBD2
TGTGCCACCAGCAGACAGGGAGGGGCCTACGAGCAGTACTTC
CATSRQGGAYEQYF
>NA|TRBJ2-7|TRBV20-1|NA
TGCAGTGCTGGCCCCGCGGGCGAGCAGTACTTC
CSAGPAGEQYF
>NA|TRBJ1-5|TRBV27|TRBD1
TGTGCCAGCAGCAGAGGGACAGGTAGCAATCAGCCCCAGCATTTT
CASSRGTGSNQPQHF
>NA|TRBJ2-2|TRBV9|NA
TGTGCCAGCAGCGTACAGGGCTCCGCGAACACCGGGGAGCTGTTTTTT
CASSVQGSANTGELFF
>NA|TRBJ2-7|TRBV4-1|TRBD2
TGCGCCAGCAGCCCCTCTAGCGGGGCCGTCTTAAACTACGAGCAGTACTTC
CASSPSSGAVLNYEQYF
>NA|TRBJ1-1|TRBV7-2|TRBD1
TGTGCCAGCATCTTGGTTGCCGGGACAGGGGGCGCGGACACTGAAGCTTTCTTT
CASILVAGTGGADTEAFF
>NA|TRBJ1-1|TRBV6-1|TRBD1
TGTGCCAGCAGTGGCCCCCCCCCGACAGGGTCTAGGGAGCGCACTGAAGCTTTCTTT
CASSGPPPTGSRERTEAFF
>NA|TRBJ1-5|TRBV19|NA
TGTGCCAGTAGTATCGGGGGGTATGGAAATCAGCCCCAGCATTTT
CASSIGGYGNQPQHF
>NA|TRBJ1-1|TRBV5-1|TRBD1
TGCGCCAGCAGCACCGGGACAGGATCGTTGAACACTGAAGCTTTCTTT
CASSTGTGSLNTEAFF
>NA|TRBJ1-3|TRBV30|TRBD1
TGTGCCTGGAGTCTTGGGACAGCTGGAAACACCATATATTTT
CAWSLGTAGNTIYF
>NA|TRBJ2-6|TRBV19|NA
TGTGCCAGTAGTATCGTAGACTCTGGGGCCAACGTCCTGACTTTC
CASSIVDSGANVLTF
>NA|TRBJ1-1|TRBV6-6|TRBD1
TGTGCCAGCAGCCCGGCAGGGGGAGGCACTGAAGCTTTCTTT
CASSPAGGGTEAFF
>NA|TRBJ2-5|TRBV5-4|TRBD1
TGTGCCAGTGGACAGGGTGCGGAGACCCAGTACTTC
CASGQGAETQYF
>NA|TRBJ2-7|TRBV25-1|TRBD1
TGTGCCAGCAGCGATCCGACAGGGTACGGTTACGAGCAGTACTTC
CASSDPTGYGYEQYF
>NA|TRBJ1-3|TRBV7-9|NA
TGTGCCAGCACCCCAGTGGGGGGCTCTGGAAACACCATATATTTT
CASTPVGGSGNTIYF
>NA|TRBJ2-7|TRBV10-3|TRBD2
TGTGCCATCAGTGACCCGGGACTAGCGGGGGGGCTGGGCGAGCAGTACTTC
CAISDPGLAGGLGEQYF
>NA|TRBJ1-3|TRBV4-1|NA
TGCGCCAGCAGCCAAGGGGAAAGACAGATCTCTGGAAACACCATATATTTT
CASSQGERQISGNTIYF
>NA|TRBJ2-4|TRBV29-1|TRBD2
TGCAGCGTCGAGGGACTAGCGGGGGGGCCTAGAAACATTCAGTACTTC
CSVEGLAGGPRNIQYF
>NA|TRBJ1-3|TRBV6-5|NA
TGTGCCAGCACTAGTGATGGAAACACCATATATTTT
CASTSDGNTIYF
>NA|TRBJ2-3|TRBV5-1|NA
TGCGCCAGCAGCTTGGGAGTAGGTGGGGGGGGCCAAGATACGCAGTATTTT
CASSLGVGGGGQDTQYF
>NA|TRBJ2-4|TRBV9|NA
TGTGCCAGCAGCGTAAGCAATTCCGGACCACCCGGGGACATTCAGTACTTC
CASSVSNSGPPGDIQYF
>NA|TRBJ2-7|TRBV4-3|TRBD2
TGCGCCAGCAGCCCGGGACTAGCGGGGGCCTACGAGCAGTACTTC
CASSPGLAGAYEQYF
>NA|TRBJ2-3|TRBV6-1|TRBD1
TGTGCCAGCAGTGAAGCACTGGGACAGGGGGCAGATACGCAGTATTTT
CASSEALGQGADTQYF
>NA|TRBJ1-1|TRBV7-9|NA
TGTTCCAGCAGCACCTGGGCGGGCCTCCCGGGGATGACTGAAGCTTTCTTT
CSSSTWAGLPGMTEAFF
>NA|TRBJ1-5|TRBV19|TRBD1
TGTGTCATCGGACAGGTTGGCAATCAGCCCCAGCATTTT
CVIGQVGNQPQHF
>NA|TRBJ2-2|TRBV6-5|TRBD1
TGTGCCAGCAGCTACGGGACAGGGATCACCGGGGAGCTGTTTTTT
CASSYGTGITGELFF
>once|TRBJ2-5|TRBV4-1|NA
TGCGCCAGCAGCCAAGAAGGCGGTGCGGAGACCCAGTACTTC
CASSQEGGAETQYF
>NA|TRBJ2-7|TRBV5-6|NA
TGTGCCAGCAGCTTAATGAGCTACGAGCAGTACTTC
CASSLMSYEQYF
>NA|TRBJ2-7|TRBV15|TRBD1
TGTGCCACCAGCAGAGAAGGCGGACAGGGGGCATACGAGCAGTACTTC
CATSREGGQGAYEQYF
>NA|TRBJ2-7|TRBV19|TRBD1
TGTGCCAGTAGTATAGGGAAGGGGGCTGCGTACGAGCAGTACTTC
CASSIGKGAAYEQYF
>NA|TRBJ1-1|TRBV12-5|NA
TGTGCTAGTGGTTTGGTCCAGGGGATAGACACTGAAGCTTTCTTT
CASGLVQGIDTEAFF
>NA|TRBJ1-5|TRBV28|TRBD1
TGTGCCAGCAGCCCCAATGACAGGGTCTACTTACGAAGCAATCAGCCCCAGCATTTT
CASSPNDRVYLRSNQPQHF
>NA|TRBJ2-5|TRBV7-2|TRBD2
TGTGCCAGCAGCTTTAGACTAGCCCGCGAGACCCAGTACTTC
CASSFRLARETQYF
>NA|TRBJ2-2|TRBV10-1|TRBD2
TGCGCCAGCAGTGAGTCGATTGTACTAGCGGGTACCGGGGAGCTGTTTTTT
CASSESIVLAGTGELFF
>NA|TRBJ1-2|TRBV4-2|NA
TGTGCCAGCAGCCAAGAAAATAACAGGCTCGACTATGGCTACACCTTC
CASSQENNRLDYGYTF
>few|TRBJ2-7|TRBV18|TRBD2
TGTGCCAGCTCACCACGGACTAGCGGGGCGTACGAGCAGTACTTC
CASSPRTSGAYEQYF
>NA|TRBJ2-3|TRBV9|NA
TGTGCCAGCAGCCCTCAACTAGCACCCCTGACAGATACGCAGTATTTT
CASSPQLAPLTDTQYF
>few|TRBJ1-6|TRBV6-1|TRBD1
TGTGCCACCCTCAGGGACAGGGGGAATTCACCCCTCCACTTT
CATLRDRGNSPLHF
>NA|TRBJ1-1|TRBV13|TRBD1
TGTGCCAGCAGCTCTAGTACAGGGGTTTGGACTGAAGCTTTCTTT
CASSSSTGVWTEAFF
>NA|TRBJ1-3|TRBV10-2|NA
TGCGCCAGCAGTGAGGGAATGTTGCAGGCAAACACCATATATTTT
CASSEGMLQANTIYF
>NA|TRBJ2-1|TRBV7-3|TRBD2
TGTGCCAGCAGCTTAAGGGGGGGAGTGTCCTACAATGAGCAGTTCTTC
CASSLRGGVSYNEQFF
>NA|TRBJ1-2|TRBV10-2|NA
TGCGCCAGCAGTGAGTCGCGAAGGGGTGGTGGCTACACCTTC
CASSESRRGGGYTF
>NA|TRBJ2-6|TRBV28|NA
TGTGCCAGCGGTCTACAGGGCGCGGCCAACGTCCTGACTTTC
CASGLQGAANVLTF
>NA|TRBJ1-3|TRBV7-9|NA
TGTGCCAGCTTGGACACAAGAAACACCATATATTTT
CASLDTRNTIYF
>NA|TRBJ2-2|TRBV28|NA
TGTGCCAGCAGTAATACGAACACCGGGGAGCTGTTTTTT
CASSNTNTGELFF
>NA|TRBJ2-5|TRBV5-1|TRBD2
TGCGCCAGCAGAGCGGGACTAGCGGGGGGGCAAGAGACCCAGTACTTC
CASRAGLAGGQETQYF
>NA|TRBJ1-2|TRBV28|TRBD1
TGTGCCAGCAGTCCCGGGACAGGGAGTTTAAACTATGGCTACACCTTC
CASSPGTGSLNYGYTF
>NA|TRBJ2-1|TRBV4-1|NA
TGCGCCAGCAGCGACTGGTCCTACAATGAGCAGTTCTTC
CASSDWSYNEQFF
>NA|TRBJ2-2|TRBV10-3|TRBD1
TGTGCCATCAGATCGACAGGGACGAACACCGGGGAGCTGTTTTTT
CAIRSTGTNTGELFF
>NA|TRBJ1-4|TRBV4-1|TRBD1
TGCGCCAGCAGCCAACAGGTGACAGGGCCTACGGGGCTGTTTTTT
CASSQQVTGPTGLFF
>NA|TRBJ1-5|TRBV27|TRBD1
TGTGCCAGCAGTTCGGACCAGGGGGCTAGTCAGCCCCAGCATTTT
CASSSDQGASQPQHF
>once|TRBJ2-6|TRBV13|TRBD2
TGTGCCAGCAGCACGGGACTACCCTCTGGGGCCAACGTCCTGACTTTC
CASSTGLPSGANVLTF